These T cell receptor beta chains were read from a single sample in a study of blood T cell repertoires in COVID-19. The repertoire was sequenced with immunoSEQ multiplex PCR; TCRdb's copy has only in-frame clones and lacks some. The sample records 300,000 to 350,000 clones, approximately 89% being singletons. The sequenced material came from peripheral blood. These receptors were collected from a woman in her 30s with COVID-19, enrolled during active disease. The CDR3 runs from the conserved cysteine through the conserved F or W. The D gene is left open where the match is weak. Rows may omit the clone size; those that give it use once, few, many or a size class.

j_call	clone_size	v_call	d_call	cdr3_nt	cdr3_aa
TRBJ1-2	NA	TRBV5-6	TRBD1	TGTGCCAGCAGCCTGAGGGGGCTCAACTATGGCTACACCTTC	CASSLRGLNYGYTF
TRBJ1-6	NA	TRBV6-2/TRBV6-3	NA	TGTGCCAGCAGCCCATCCGAGGGGGTCTATAATTCACCCCTCCACTTT	CASSPSEGVYNSPLHF
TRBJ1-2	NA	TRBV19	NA	TGTGCCAGTAGTACCGGCTATGGCTACACCTTC	CASSTGYGYTF
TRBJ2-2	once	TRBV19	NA	TGTGCCAGTAACCGGGACACTGGCACCGGGGAGCTGTTTTTT	CASNRDTGTGELFF
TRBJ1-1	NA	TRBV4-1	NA	TGCGCCAGCAGACAGAACACTGAAGCTTTCTTT	CASRQNTEAFF
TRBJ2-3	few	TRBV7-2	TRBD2	TGTGCCAGCAGCAAGACTAGCGGGGGGGCTGGTGATACGCAGTATTTT	CASSKTSGGAGDTQYF
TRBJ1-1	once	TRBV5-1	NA	TGCGCCAGCAGTGTGGGAGCTCACACTGAAGCTTTCTTT	CASSVGAHTEAFF
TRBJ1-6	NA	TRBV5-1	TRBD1	TGCGCCAGCAGGACAGGGGTGGCCGTTTATAATTCACCCCTCCACTTT	CASRTGVAVYNSPLHF
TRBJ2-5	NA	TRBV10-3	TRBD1	TGTGCCATCAGCCAACAGGGGGCTGAGACCCAGTACTTC	CAISQQGAETQYF
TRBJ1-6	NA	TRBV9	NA	TGTGCCAGCAGCGTTTTGGCAGGGCGCTCACCCCTCCACTTT	CASSVLAGRSPLHF
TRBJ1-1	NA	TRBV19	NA	TGTGCCAGTAGTATCCCCCTCGGAGGGGAAGCTTTCTTT	CASSIPLGGEAFF
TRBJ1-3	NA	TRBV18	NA	TGTGCCAGCTCATTACCCATAAGAGACACCATATATTTT	CASSLPIRDTIYF
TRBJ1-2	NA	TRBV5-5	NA	TGTGCCAGCAGCTTGCCAGGGCAGAACTATGGCTACACCTTC	CASSLPGQNYGYTF
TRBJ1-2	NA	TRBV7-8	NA	TGTGCCAGCAGCTTGCCAGGGGTAGTAGCTCGTGGCTACACCTTC	CASSLPGVVARGYTF
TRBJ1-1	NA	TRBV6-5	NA	TGTGCCAGCAGTTTAGCCCCAGGGTTTCCGAACACTGAAGCTTTCTTT	CASSLAPGFPNTEAFF
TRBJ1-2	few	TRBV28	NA	TGTGCCAGCAGTGCATCCGGCTATGGCTACACCTTC	CASSASGYGYTF
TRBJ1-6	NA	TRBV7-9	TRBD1	TGTGCCAGCAGCTTATTTGGGGACAGGGAATCACCCCTCCACTTT	CASSLFGDRESPLHF
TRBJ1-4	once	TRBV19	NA	TGTGCCAGTAGTATACCGGGACATATTTCCACTAATGAAAAACTGTTTTTT	CASSIPGHISTNEKLFF
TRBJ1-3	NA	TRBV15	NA	TGTGCCACCAGCAGGGAAACAGGCATCTCTGGAAACACCATATATTTT	CATSRETGISGNTIYF
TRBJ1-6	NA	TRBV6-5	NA	TGTGCCAGCGGTCGGGGGAATTCACCCCTCCACTTT	CASGRGNSPLHF
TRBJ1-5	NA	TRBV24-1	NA	TGTGCCACCAGTGATTCGACCCGGGACACCAATCAGCCCCAGCATTTT	CATSDSTRDTNQPQHF
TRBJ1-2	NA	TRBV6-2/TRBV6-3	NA	TGTGCCAGCAGTTACAGGCGGGAGCCGGGCTATGGCTACACCTTC	CASSYRREPGYGYTF
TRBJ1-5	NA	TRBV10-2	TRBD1	TGCGCCAGCAGTACAGGGGGCGGTCAGCCCCAGCATTTT	CASSTGGGQPQHF
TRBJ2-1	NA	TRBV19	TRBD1	TGTGCCAGTACCGCGACAGGGTTTGGGGTATACAATGAGCAGTTCTTC	CASTATGFGVYNEQFF
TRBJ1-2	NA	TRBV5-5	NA	TGTGCCAGCAGCTTCCTTTCGGGTACCCAGGGCTACACCTTC	CASSFLSGTQGYTF
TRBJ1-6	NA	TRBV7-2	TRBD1	TGTGCCAGCAGCTCGAACAGGGGTTCACCCCTCCACTTT	CASSSNRGSPLHF
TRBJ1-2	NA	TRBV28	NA	TGTGCCAGCAGTTTAAGGAGTGGGGGCAACTATGGCTACACCTTC	CASSLRSGGNYGYTF
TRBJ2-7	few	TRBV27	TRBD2	TGTGCCAGCAGTTTAGAACGGGGGACTAACTACGAGCAGTACTTC	CASSLERGTNYEQYF
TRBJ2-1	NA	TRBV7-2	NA	TGTGCCAGCAGACTACGGGGGACAGTGTTAAGCTCCTACAATGAGCAGTTCTTC	CASRLRGTVLSSYNEQFF
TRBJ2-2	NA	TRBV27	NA	TGTGCCAGCAGGACCCCCGCGGCGAACACCGGGGAGCTGTTTTTT	CASRTPAANTGELFF
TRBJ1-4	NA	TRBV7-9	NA	TGTGCCAGCAGCCTAGACAGTTTGGGGGGAAAACTGTTTTTT	CASSLDSLGGKLFF
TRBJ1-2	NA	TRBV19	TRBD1	TGTGCCAGTAGTGATCAGGGGGCGCTTGGCTACACCTTC	CASSDQGALGYTF
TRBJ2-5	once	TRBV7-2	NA	TGTGCCAGCAGCTTAGGACAGGCGATGTACCAAGAGACCCAGTACTTC	CASSLGQAMYQETQYF
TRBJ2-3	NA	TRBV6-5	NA	TGTGCCAGCAGCGCCGCCCTAAAAACGGATACGCAGTATTTT	CASSAALKTDTQYF
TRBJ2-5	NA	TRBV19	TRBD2	TGTGCCAGTAGAGACCCCGGGGGGGGGCAAGAGACCCAGTACTTC	CASRDPGGGQETQYF
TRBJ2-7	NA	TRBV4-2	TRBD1	TGTGCCAGTAGCCAAGGACCCGGGACAGTCCACGAGCAGTACTTC	CASSQGPGTVHEQYF
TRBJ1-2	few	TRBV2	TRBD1	TGTGCCAGCAGCGAGCGCGGGACAGGCGCCTATGGCTACACCTTC	CASSERGTGAYGYTF
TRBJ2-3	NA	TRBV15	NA	TGTGCCACCAGCAGACAGGGGAATACGGCAGATACGCAGTATTTT	CATSRQGNTADTQYF
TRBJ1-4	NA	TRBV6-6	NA	TGTGCCAGCTGTCTGGACAGTCTTGATGAAAAACTGTTTTTT	CASCLDSLDEKLFF
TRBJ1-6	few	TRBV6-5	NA	TGTGCCAGCTCCAGGGCCTATAATTCACCCCTCCACTTT	CASSRAYNSPLHF
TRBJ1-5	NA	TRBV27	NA	TGTGCCAGCAGTCCCTCCCCCACAGGGTCGGGGCAGCCCCAGCATTTT	CASSPSPTGSGQPQHF
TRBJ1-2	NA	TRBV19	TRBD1	TGTGCCAGCCTCACAGGGGGCGCCATCCTTAATGGCTACACCTTC	CASLTGGAILNGYTF
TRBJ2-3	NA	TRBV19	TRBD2	TGTGCCAGTGGGAGACTAGCGACAGATACGCAGTATTTT	CASGRLATDTQYF
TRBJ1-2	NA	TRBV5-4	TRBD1	TGTGCCAGCAGCGAACGCGGGACAGAGTATGGCTACACCTTC	CASSERGTEYGYTF
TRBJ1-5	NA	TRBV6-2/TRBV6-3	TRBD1	TGTGCCAGCAGCCCGCAGGGGGATCAGCCCCAGCATTTT	CASSPQGDQPQHF
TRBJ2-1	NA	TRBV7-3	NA	TGTGCCAGCAGCTTATTTTCCGGGTTAGAGGAGCAGTTCTTC	CASSLFSGLEEQFF
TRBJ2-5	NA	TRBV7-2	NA	TGTGCCAGCAGCTTAGTCGTGGGGCAGCAGACCCAGTACTTC	CASSLVVGQQTQYF
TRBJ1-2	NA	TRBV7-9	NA	TGTGCCAGCAGCTTAGCCGCAGGATCAGCTAACTATGGCTACACCTTC	CASSLAAGSANYGYTF
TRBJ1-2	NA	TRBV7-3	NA	TGTGCCAGCAGCTTATCGCCCGGGTTGGATGGCTACACCTTC	CASSLSPGLDGYTF
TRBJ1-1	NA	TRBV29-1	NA	TGCAGCGTTGAAGGGGAGGGGGAGAAGAGGAACACTGAAGCTTTCTTT	CSVEGEGEKRNTEAFF
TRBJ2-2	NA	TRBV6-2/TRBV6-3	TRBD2	TGTGCCAGCAGTAATAGCGGGGCTGGGACCGGGGAGCTGTTTTTT	CASSNSGAGTGELFF
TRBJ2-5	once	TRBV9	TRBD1	TGTGCCAGCAGCGTCACAGGGGGCTGGGAGACCCAGTACTTC	CASSVTGGWETQYF
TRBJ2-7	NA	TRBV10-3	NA	TGTGCCATCAGTGTGGCGGGATCCTCCTACGAGCAGTACTTC	CAISVAGSSYEQYF
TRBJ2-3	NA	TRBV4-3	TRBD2	TGCGCCAGCAGCCGGTGGGGTAGCGGGGGTTCAATCACAGATACGCAGTATTTT	CASSRWGSGGSITDTQYF